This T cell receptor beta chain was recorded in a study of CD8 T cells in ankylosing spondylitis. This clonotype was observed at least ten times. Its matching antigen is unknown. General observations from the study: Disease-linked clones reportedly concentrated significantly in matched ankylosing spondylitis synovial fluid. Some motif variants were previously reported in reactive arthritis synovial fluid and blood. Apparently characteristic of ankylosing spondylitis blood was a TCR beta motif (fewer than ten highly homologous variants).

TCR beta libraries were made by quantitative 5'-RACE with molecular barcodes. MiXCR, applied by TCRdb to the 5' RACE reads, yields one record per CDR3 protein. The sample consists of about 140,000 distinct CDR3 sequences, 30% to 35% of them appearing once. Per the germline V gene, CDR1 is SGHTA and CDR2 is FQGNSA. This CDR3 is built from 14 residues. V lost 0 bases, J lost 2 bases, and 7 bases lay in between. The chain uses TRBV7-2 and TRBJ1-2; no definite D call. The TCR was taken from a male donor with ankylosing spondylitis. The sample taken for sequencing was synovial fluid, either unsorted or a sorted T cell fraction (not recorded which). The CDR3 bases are TGTGCCAGCAGCTTAGCTGGGGAAAACTATGGCTACACCTTC. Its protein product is CASSLAGENYGYTF.